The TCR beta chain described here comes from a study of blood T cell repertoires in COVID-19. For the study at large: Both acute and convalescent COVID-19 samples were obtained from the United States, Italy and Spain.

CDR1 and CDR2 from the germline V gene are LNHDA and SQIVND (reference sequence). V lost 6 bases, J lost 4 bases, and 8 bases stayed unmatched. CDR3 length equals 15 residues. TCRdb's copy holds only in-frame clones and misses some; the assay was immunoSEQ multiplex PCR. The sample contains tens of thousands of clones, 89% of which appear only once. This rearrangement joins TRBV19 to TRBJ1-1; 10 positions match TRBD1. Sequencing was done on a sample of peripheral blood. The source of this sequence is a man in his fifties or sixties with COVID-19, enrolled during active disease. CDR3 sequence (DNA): TGTGCCAGTAGCATTAGGAGGACAGGGGGCACTGAAGCTTTCTTT. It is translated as CASSIRRTGGTEAFF.